These 21 T cell receptor beta chains share one sample of origin, sequenced in a study of T cells in Graves' hyperthyroidism and ophthalmopathy. It was RNA transcripts that yielded the amplified TCR beta CDR3 regions. HTBI primers were employed in a first-round RT-PCR of the TCR CDR3. TCRdb processed the multiplex PCR reads anew with MiXCR; each CDR3 protein has one entry. The sample shows about 590,000 distinct CDR3 sequences, more than 15% of them seen only once. The sample consisted of blood. These receptors originate from a woman aged 25 to 39 with Graves' hyperthyroidism.

In its sample, this clonotype was seen many times. V and J are TRBV5-5 and TRBJ1-3; D perhaps matches TRBD1 (5 bases). The CDR3 has 15 residues. The germline gives CDR1 SGHKS, CDR2 YYEKEE (reference sequence). V was pared by 5 bases and J by 2 bases, with 14 bases between. DNA for the CDR3: TGTGCCAGCAGGGAGGGACCGGCGGCTGGAAACACCATATATTTT. Its translation is CASREGPAAGNTIYF.

The sample holds a few counts of this clonotype. The CDR3 nucleotides are TGTGCCAGTAGATACGGGGGCGTGATTCCTGAAGCTTTCTTT. Translation gives CASRYGGVIPEAFF. This sequence joins TRBV19 and TRBJ1-1; the D gene is possibly TRBD1 (6 bases). Germline V gene sequence: CDR1 LNHDA, CDR2 SQIVND (reference sequence). Between the trimmed V and J ends, which lost 6 bases and 6 bases, there was a span of 17 bases. CDR3 length equals 14 residues.

Ten or more counts support this clonotype. The rearrangement joins TRBV27 to TRBJ1-1; TRBD1 is a possible D gene (5 bases). The V end was cut by 5 bases, the J end by 5 bases, with 12 bases between. Germline CDR1 is MNHEY and CDR2 is SMNVEV (reference sequence). The CDR3 runs 13 residues. The CDR3 region is CASSQGFGTEAFF. CDR3 bases: TGTGCCAGCAGTCAGGGTTTCGGGACTGAAGCTTTCTTT.

To note about this clonotype: It may be a read error: a sequence one base away is much more abundant. This chain connects TRBV20-1 to TRBJ2-1; D remains ambiguous. Between the trimmed V and J ends, which lost 1 base and 10 bases, there was a span of 17 bases. The CDR3 totals 14 residues. Germline-derived CDR1 and CDR2 are DFQATT and SNEGSKA (reference sequence). The CDR3, as DNA: TGCAGTGCTAGAGTTCCCACCTCCGCTTACGAGCAGTTCTTC. This gives the protein CSARVPTSAYEQFF.

This clonotype appeared many times. The V call is TRBV20-1, the J call TRBJ1-5, with a weak D call TRBD1 (5 bases). V dropped 4 bases and J dropped 0 bases, with 7 bases sitting between them. Germline-derived CDR1 and CDR2 are DFQATT and SNEGSKA (reference sequence). CDR3 length: 13 amino acids. The CDR3 nucleotides are TGCAGTGCTACCGGGGGTAGCAATCAGCCCCAGCATTTT. Translated, it gives CSATGGSNQPQHF.

This clonotype came up a few times. V usage is TRBV28 and J usage is TRBJ2-7; the D gene is possibly TRBD1 (5 bases). Germline V lookup: CDR1 MDHEN, CDR2 SYDVKM. V was cut by 6 bases and J by 3 bases, with 12 bases left in between. This CDR3 has 13 amino acids. The CDR3 sequence is CASRPPGIYEQYF. For the CDR3, the DNA is TGTGCCAGCAGACCCCCAGGGATCTACGAGCAGTACTTC.

This clonotype has ten or more counts. This sequence joins TRBV6-5 and TRBJ2-7; perhaps TRBD1 as D (6 bases). The V and J ends lost 0 bases and 3 bases respectively, with 9 bases between them. The CDR3 consists of 14 residues. Per the germline V gene, CDR1 is MNHEY and CDR2 is SVGAGI. CDR3 loop: CASSYSRDNYEQYF. CDR3 sequence (DNA): TGTGCCAGCAGTTACTCCCGGGACAACTACGAGCAGTACTTC.

This clonotype was seen at least ten times. The chain joins TRBV2 to TRBJ1-6, with D tentatively TRBD1 (5 bases). Germline V gives CDR1 SNHLY, CDR2 FYNNEI. Trimming cost V 1 base and J 10 bases, with 14 bases left between them. The CDR3 is 15 residues long. The CDR3 DNA is TGTGCCAGCAGTGAAGGCGGGACTTCCCAATCACCCCTCCACTTT. Amino acid sequence: CASSEGGTSQSPLHF. The whole variable domain, filled in from reference TRBV2 and TRBJ1-6, reads EPEVTQTPSHQVTQMGQEVILRCVPISNHLYFYWYRQILGQKVEFLVSFYNNEISEKSEIFDDQFSVERPDGSNFTLKIRSTKLEDSAMYFCASSEGGTSQSPLHFGNGTRLTVT.

The sample holds many counts of this clonotype. V and J are TRBV7-3 and TRBJ2-3, with no clear D. The germline CDR1 and CDR2 sequences are SGHTA and FQGTGA. V was shortened by 5 bases and J by 2 bases, with 8 bases between the two germline ends. This CDR3 comprises 13 residues. The CDR3 DNA is TGTGCCAGCAGCCCTTATGTCACAGATACGCAGTATTTT. It is translated as CASSPYVTDTQYF.

Points on this clonotype: At one end the junction does not follow the germline gene, possibly because of a read error. This chain uses TRBV9 with TRBJ1-1, with no clear D. This CDR3 contains 14 residues. The germline CDR1 and CDR2 sequences are SGDLS and YYNGEE. The CDR3 bases are TGTGCCAGCACCGCCTCAGGTTCCGACACTGAAGCTGTCTTT. Amino acids: CASTASGSDTEAVF.

This clonotype was counted ten times or more. The chain carries TRBV20-1 and TRBJ1-2; D is perhaps TRBD1 (6 bases). The CDR3 is made up of 12 amino acids. Germline assignment: CDR1 DFQATT and CDR2 SNEGSKA (reference sequence). The CDR3 is CSARRGTYGYTF. DNA of the CDR3: TGCAGCGCGAGAAGGGGGACGTATGGCTACACCTTC.

Only a few counts were recorded for this clonotype. Here the CDR3 reads CSAREQTTDTQYF. The CDR3 nucleotides are TGCAGTGCTAGAGAGCAGACCACAGATACGCAGTATTTT. The chain couples TRBV20-1 to TRBJ2-3, with D unclear. V lost 0 bases, J lost 2 bases, and 6 bases lay in between. CDR3 length: 13 amino acids. Per the germline V gene, CDR1 is DFQATT and CDR2 is SNEGSKA (reference sequence).

Many counts were recorded for this clonotype. The rearrangement links TRBV20-1 to TRBJ2-7; D perhaps matches TRBD2 (5 bases). V lost 0 bases and J lost 6, with 9 bases in between. Germline lookup yields CDR1 DFQATT and CDR2 SNEGSKA (reference sequence). The CDR3 is 12 residues long. The DNA of the CDR3 is TGCAGTGCTAGAGATCGGGCGGGCGAGCAGTACTTC. Its translation: CSARDRAGEQYF.

The chain employs TRBV10-1 and TRBJ2-7; 8 bases agree with TRBD2. The J segment lost 7 bases and the V segment lost 6 bases, leaving 14 bases of the junction unmatched. Germline-derived CDR1 and CDR2 are WNHNN and SYGVQD (reference sequence). This CDR3 region has 15 residues. This CDR3 is CASSTGGAGAGEQYF. CDR3 bases: TGCGCCAGCAGCACCGGAGGAGCGGGAGCGGGTGAGCAGTACTTC.

This clonotype has ten or more counts. The genes are TRBV6-1 and TRBJ2-3, with D possibly being TRBD2 (6 bases). There are 15 residues in the CDR3. V gave up 5 bases and J gave up 3 bases, with 15 bases separating them. Germline V gives CDR1 MNHNS, CDR2 SASEGT. In DNA form, the CDR3 reads TGTGCCAGCAGTCTGGTAGCGGCAGGGACAGATACGCAGTATTTT. The encoded protein is CASSLVAAGTDTQYF.

This clonotype turned up a few times. The gene calls are TRBV30 and TRBJ2-2; D is ambiguous. Germline values: CDR1 GTSNPN, CDR2 SVGIG (reference sequence). This CDR3 has 14 amino acids. V dropped 5 bases and J dropped 6 bases, with 16 bases sitting between them. The CDR3 DNA is TGTGCCTGGTCCCTTCTTAGCCCGGCCGGGGAGCTGTTTTTT. It is translated as CAWSLLSPAGELFF.

The chain joins TRBV12-3 or TRBV12-4 to TRBJ1-2; the D gene is possibly TRBD1 (5 bases). V shed 6 bases and J shed 5 bases, with 16 bases lying between them. The CDR3 spans 14 residues. The CDR3 nucleotides read TGTGCCAGCAGAACCAGGGTGGACCGGTATGGCTACACCTTC. It encodes CASRTRVDRYGYTF.

This clonotype was counted only a few times. CDR3 coding DNA: TGCAGTGCTAGAAAAACGGGGTATTCACCCCTCCACTTT. Translating it yields CSARKTGYSPLHF. The chain has TRBV20-1 and TRBJ1-6; D gene ambiguous. The length of the CDR3 is 13 residues. The ends were cut back, 2 bases at V and 8 bases at J, with 10 bases in the middle. CDR1 and CDR2 (germline): DFQATT, SNEGSKA (reference sequence).

The chain combines TRBV2 with TRBJ2-4; TRBD1 matches 9 bases. Trimming cost V 7 bases and J 2 bases; bases outside gene matches: 15. Germline V gene sequence: CDR1 SNHLY, CDR2 FYNNEI. CDR3 length equals 18 residues. The CDR3 sequence: CASKRANQQGATKNIQYF. The DNA for the CDR3 is TGTGCCAGCAAAAGAGCTAACCAACAGGGGGCAACCAAAAACATTCAGTACTTC.

A few counts support this clonotype. The chain is built from TRBV18 and TRBJ2-7; no definite D call. The germline V gene has CDR1 KGHSH and CDR2 LQKENI. Between the trimmed V and J ends, which lost 4 bases and 4 bases, there was a span of 20 bases. CDR3 length: 16 residues. In DNA form, the CDR3 reads TGTGCCAGCTCACTTGAAGGCACAGACCCGCTTTACGAGCAGTACTTC. Translating gives CASSLEGTDPLYEQYF.

The gene calls are TRBV7-8 and TRBJ2-7, with 8 bases that match TRBD2. Germline V gene sequence: CDR1 SGHVS, CDR2 FQNEAQ. There are 17 residues in the CDR3. V shed 2 bases, J shed 3 bases, and the junction held 12 bases outside the gene matches. CDR3 in amino acids: CASSLYRVVAGNYEQYF. CDR3 nucleotides: TGTGCCAGCAGCTTATATCGTGTAGTAGCGGGGAACTACGAGCAGTACTTC. The entire variable domain, with the rest obtained from reference TRBV7-8 and TRBJ2-7, is as follows: GAGVSQSPRYKVAKRGQDVALRCDPISGHVSLFWYQQALGQGPEFLTYFQNEAQLDKSGLPSDRFFAERPEGSVSTLKIQRTQQEDSAVYLCASSLYRVVAGNYEQYFGPGTRLTVT.